The source of this T cell receptor (beta chain) is a study of CD8+ T cells in alopecia areata. Notes on the study in general: Patients displayed less clarity in TCR sharing than mice, a finding possibly related to HLA.

The treatment denotes: oral pan-JAK inhibitor, 5-10 mg twice daily. The CDR3 has 15 residues. The germline V gene encodes CDR1 ENHRY and CDR2 SYGVKD. The trim removed 4 bases at V and 13 bases at J, leaving 19 bases unmatched. RNA, once extracted, was reverse transcribed into cDNA for use as the sequencing template. The protocol was immunoSEQ multiplex PCR, while the TCRdb copy is restricted to in-frame clones and leaves out a portion. The sample has 150,000 to 200,000 clones, about half seen once. On this clone itself: Its antigen is as yet unknown.

This rearrangement joins TRBV10-3 to TRBJ2-7, with 7 bases that match TRBD2. The sequence was collected from a human donor with alopecia areata. The sample was CD8+ T cells sorted from blood, taken at approximately week 51, from a patient treated with tofacitinib. CDR3 in amino acids: CAISAGPREGYELYF. The CDR3 DNA follows: TGTGCCATCAGTGCCGGGCCAAGGGAGGGCTACGAGCTCTACTTC.